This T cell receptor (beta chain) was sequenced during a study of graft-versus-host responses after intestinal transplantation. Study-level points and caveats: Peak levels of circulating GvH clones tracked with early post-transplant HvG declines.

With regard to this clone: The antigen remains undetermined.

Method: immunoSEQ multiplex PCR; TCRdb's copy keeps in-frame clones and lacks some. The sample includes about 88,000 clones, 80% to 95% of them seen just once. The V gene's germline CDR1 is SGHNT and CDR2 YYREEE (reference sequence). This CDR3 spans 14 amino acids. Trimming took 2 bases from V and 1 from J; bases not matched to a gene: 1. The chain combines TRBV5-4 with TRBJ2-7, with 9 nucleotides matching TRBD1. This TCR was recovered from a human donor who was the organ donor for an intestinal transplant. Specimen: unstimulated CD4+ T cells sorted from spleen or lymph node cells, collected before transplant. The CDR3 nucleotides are TGTGCCAGCAGCTTCGACAGGGGGTCCTACGAGCAGTACTTC. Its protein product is CASSFDRGSYEQYF.